A single sample gave rise to the 10 T cell receptor beta chains below, sequenced in a study of T cell responses to AZD1222 COVID-19 vaccine. Here immunoSEQ multiplex PCR was the method, and the copy in TCRdb shows in-frame clones only, minus some. Of some 200,000 clones in the sample, 93% were seen once. This sample comprised peripheral blood, obtained on day 0 of MenACWY control vaccination. These receptors were taken from an adult in good health.

The J gene is TRBJ2-5, the V gene TRBV30; 10 bases align to TRBD2. Germline CDR1 reads GTSNPN; CDR2 reads SVGIG (reference sequence). CDR3 length equals 11 residues. Germline trimming cut 0 bases from V and 13 bases from J; bases unmatched to any gene: 2. The CDR3 coding sequence is TGTGCCTGGAGTGTACTAGCGGGGCGGTACTTC. Amino acids: CAWSVLAGRYF.

The J gene is TRBJ1-5, the V gene TRBV6-1, with D unresolved. Germline V CDR1 and CDR2: MNHNS, SASEGT. V lost 6 bases to trimming and J lost 8 bases, with 14 bases between them. The CDR3 is made up of 13 amino acids. The CDR3 DNA reads as TGTGCCAGCAGCCAACCGGGAAGGGAGCCCCAGCATTTT. Its protein is CASSQPGREPQHF.

Comments on this clone: The same CDR3 can be traced to other DNA sequences in this sample. The chain couples TRBV2 to TRBJ1-5; D gene uncertain. V lost 3 bases, J lost 0 bases, and 0 bases lay in between. Germline CDR1 is SNHLY and CDR2 is FYNNEI. This CDR3 comprises 12 residues. CDR3 residues: CASSDSNQPQHF. CDR3 nucleotides: TGTGCCAGCAGTGATAGCAATCAGCCCCAGCATTTT.

This clone was detected only once. V gene TRBV12-5 combines with J gene TRBJ1-2; no firm D call. The V end lost 5 bases, the J end lost 4 bases, and 8 bases lay between the germline ends. This CDR3 is 12 amino acids long. Germline lookup yields CDR1 LGHNT and CDR2 FRNRAP. The DNA of the CDR3 is TGTGCTAGTGGTGAACCGTTCTATGGCTACACCTTC. This encodes CASGEPFYGYTF.

The chain joins TRBV28 to TRBJ1-1, with D unclear. The CDR3 consists of 14 residues. V lost 5 bases and J 1 base, leaving 11 bases between the germline ends. From germline, CDR1 is MDHEN and CDR2 SYDVKM. CDR3 sequence: CASSPGIGNTEAFF. The CDR3 DNA reads TGTGCCAGCAGTCCCGGGATAGGGAACACTGAAGCTTTCTTT. The variable domain in full, completed from reference TRBV28 and TRBJ1-1, reads DVKVTQSSRYLVKRTGEKVFLECVQDMDHENMFWYRQDPGLGLRLIYFSYDVKMKEKGDIPEGYSVSREKKERFSLILESASTNQTSMYLCASSPGIGNTEAFFGQGTRLTVV.

The DNA of the CDR3 is TGTGCCAGTAGTAGGGGGGGCCGGGAGACCCAGTACTTC. Translated: CASSRGGRETQYF. The J gene is TRBJ2-5, the V gene TRBV19, with D possibly TRBD2 on 7 matching bases. Germline V gene data show CDR1 as LNHDA and CDR2 as SQIVND (reference sequence). The CDR3 consists of 13 residues. Between the trimmed V and J ends, which lost 4 bases and 5 bases, there was a span of 11 bases. Based on the CDR3 plus reference TRBV19 and TRBJ2-5, the full variable domain is DGGITQSPKYLFRKEGQNVTLSCEQNLNHDAMYWYRQDPGQGLRLIYYSQIVNDFQKGDIAEGYSVSREKKESFPLTVTSAQKNPTAFYLCASSRGGRETQYFGPGTRLLVL.

This sequence joins TRBV3-1 (or the pseudogene TRBV3-2) and TRBJ2-5, with D uncertain. V shed 4 bases and J shed 2 bases, with 11 bases lying between them. The CDR3 extends over 14 amino acids. Germline CDR1 and CDR2: LGHDT and YNNKEL (reference sequence). CDR3 residues: CASSRGCSQETQYF. CDR3 bases: TGTGCCAGCAGCCGTGGTTGCAGTCAAGAGACCCAGTACTTC.

The chain couples TRBV5-6 to TRBJ2-2; D remains ambiguous. The CDR3 is 13 amino acids. V was shortened by 0 bases and J by 7 bases, with 7 bases between the two germline ends. From germline, CDR1 is SGHDT and CDR2 YYEEEE. The CDR3, as DNA: TGTGCCAGCAGCTTGGGCCAGGTCGGGGAGCTGTTTTTT. It specifies CASSLGQVGELFF.

J is TRBJ2-6 and V is TRBV11-1; tentative D call: TRBD1 (5 bases). The CDR3 contains 15 residues. In germline, CDR1 is SGHAT, CDR2 FQDESV (reference sequence). Deletions cut 6 bases from V and 0 bases from J, with 9 bases between. The CDR3 DNA sequence: TGTGCCAGCAGTCTGACAGACTCTGGGGCCAACGTCCTGACTTTC. Amino acid sequence: CASSLTDSGANVLTF.

The gene calls are TRBV12-3 or TRBV12-4 and TRBJ1-3; no clear D gene. The CDR3 is made up of 12 amino acids. Trimming took 6 bases from V and 4 from J, leaving 7 bases between them. The CDR3 here is CASSPGGNTIYF. CDR3 sequence (DNA): TGTGCCAGCAGCCCCGGGGGAAACACCATATATTTT.